The 14 T cell receptor beta chains below come from one sample, sequenced in a study of T cells after posttransplantation cyclophosphamide. Treatment was busulfan-fludarabine conditioning, a marrow graft, and cyclophosphamide on days +3 and +4. Measured with immunoSEQ multiplex PCR; TCRdb has only the in-frame clones, and not every one. The table lists more than 8,500 clones, no singletons, with 3.5% to 4.5% in the top ten. The source material was PBMCs, sampled around 370 days after allogeneic stem cell transplant with posttransplant cyclophosphamide. These receptors came from a male patient in his 50s who received an allogeneic stem cell transplant from a related donor and was CMV-positive. Some T cells may have come from the graft donor.

This clone has a count of ten or more. The chain has TRBV19 and TRBJ2-3, with 7 positions matching TRBD2. This CDR3 is built from 15 residues. With 2 bases clipped from V and 5 bases from J, the junction kept 7 bases outside the gene matches. Germline lookup yields CDR1 LNHDA and CDR2 SQIVND (reference sequence). Here the CDR3 DNA reads TGTGCCAGTAGTATACGGGGGAGGGCCGTAGATACGCAGTATTTT. Translated, it gives CASSIRGRAVDTQYF.

This clone occurred many times. The rearrangement uses TRBV5-8 and TRBJ1-2; tentatively, D is TRBD1 (5 bases). The CDR3 covers 14 residues. The V end lost 1 base, the J end lost 5 bases, and 12 bases lay between the germline ends. Per the germline V gene, CDR1 is SGHTS and CDR2 is YDEGEE. In DNA, the CDR3 is TGTGCCAGCAGCTTGAATGTCCGGACATATGGCTACACCTTC. Protein product: CASSLNVRTYGYTF.

This clone was seen many times. Sequence at one end of the junction differs from germline and may be a read error. This rearrangement joins TRBV5-1 to TRBJ1-6; 9 bases map to TRBD1. CDR3 length: 13 amino acids. The germline V gene encodes CDR1 SGHRS and CDR2 YFSETQ. CDR3 amino acids: CASSSRPGTGYYF. The CDR3 DNA reads as TGCGCCAGCAGCTCCCGCCCCGGGACAGGGTACTACTTT.

As for this clone: Other DNA variants within this sample encode the same CDR3. The gene calls are TRBV5-1 and TRBJ2-5, with 7 bases that match TRBD2. Germline-derived CDR1 and CDR2 are SGHRS and YFSETQ. V shed 0 bases and J 12 bases; nucleotides not matched to a gene: 17. CDR3 length equals 16 residues. CDR3 DNA sequence: TGCGCCAGCAGCTTGGAGGCGGCGGGGGAGATCGGCCGAAAGTACTTC. This translates into CASSLEAAGEIGRKYF.

This clone was seen at least ten times. The V and J genes are TRBV5-1 and TRBJ2-3; no definite D call. This CDR3 has 11 amino acids. Trimming cost V 5 bases and J 5 bases, with 6 bases left between them. Germline-derived CDR1 and CDR2 are SGHRS and YFSETQ. In DNA, the CDR3 is TGCGCCAGCAGGGTGCGAGATACGCAGTATTTT. Translating it yields CASRVRDTQYF.

This clone was recorded many times. The chain is built from TRBV30 and TRBJ2-1; 7 bases map to TRBD2. The V segment lost 5 bases and the J segment 10 bases; nucleotides outside the gene matches: 17. Germline CDR1 reads GTSNPN; CDR2 reads SVGIG (reference sequence). This CDR3 comprises 15 residues. The CDR3 sequence: CAWAIGGSVSGEQFF. The CDR3 coding sequence is TGTGCCTGGGCGATTGGCGGGAGTGTCTCGGGAGAGCAGTTCTTC.

By share, this clone counts as medium-sized. The chain links TRBV6-5 to TRBJ1-6; D remains unclear. The CDR3 contains 13 residues. The V end was cut by 6 bases, the J end by 4 bases, with 7 bases between. Germline CDR1 reads MNHEY; CDR2 reads SVGAGI. This CDR3 reads CASSSGYNSPLHF. The CDR3 nucleotides read TGTGCCAGCAGCTCCGGGTATAATTCACCCCTCCACTTT.

This clone was counted many times. This sequence joins TRBV9 and TRBJ2-7; 12 positions match TRBD1. Germline CDR1 SGDLS, CDR2 YYNGEE. The V segment lost 5 bases and the J segment 4 bases; nucleotides outside the gene matches: 10. The CDR3 spans 16 residues. CDR3 DNA sequence: TGTGCCAGCAGAAGTTCCGGGACAGGGGGCTCATACGAGCAGTACTTC. Encoded protein: CASRSSGTGGSYEQYF.

This clone was recorded many times. The chain's CDR3 is CSVLGQGNTEAFF. CDR3 in DNA: TGCAGCGTCCTGGGACAGGGGAACACTGAAGCTTTCTTT. V is TRBV29-1 and J is TRBJ1-1; 9 nucleotides match TRBD1. Germline V CDR1 and CDR2: SQVTM, ANQGSEA. V dropped 6 bases and J dropped 1; count of bases not matched to a gene: 3. The CDR3 length is 13 residues.

This clone showed up many times. This chain connects TRBV18 to TRBJ2-3; unclear D gene. The CDR3 is 13 amino acids. V lost 3 bases and J lost 3, with 7 bases in between. Germline CDR1 and CDR2: KGHSH and LQKENI. The CDR3 reads CASSPFATDTQYF. CDR3 bases: TGTGCCAGCTCACCTTTTGCGACAGATACGCAGTATTTT. The full variable domain, in which reference TRBV18 and TRBJ2-3 provide the parts outside the CDR3, is NAGVMQNPRHLVRRRGQEARLRCSPMKGHSHVYWYRQLPEEGLKFMVYLQKENIIDESGMPKERFSAEFPKEGPSILRIQQVVRGDSAAYFCASSPFATDTQYFGPGTRLTVL.

This clone was recorded many times. The chain recombines TRBV27 with TRBJ1-3; no firm D call. Between the trimmed V and J ends, which lost 5 bases and 0 bases, there was a span of 11 bases. There are 15 residues in the CDR3. Germline loops: CDR1 MNHEY, CDR2 SMNVEV (reference sequence). This chain's CDR3 is CASSDYPYSGNTIYF. The CDR3, as DNA: TGTGCCAGCAGTGATTACCCCTACTCTGGAAACACCATATATTTT.

This clone was detected many times. The chain uses TRBV10-1 and TRBJ2-3; 8 bases are a match to TRBD2. V shed 2 bases, J shed 6 bases, and the junction held 7 bases outside the gene matches. CDR3 length: 15 amino acids. CDR1 is WNHNN, CDR2 SYGVQD, per germline (reference sequence). CDR3 in amino acids: CASSERQSGSDTQYF. The DNA of the CDR3 is TGCGCCAGCAGTGAGAGACAGAGCGGGAGTGATACGCAGTATTTT.

In its sample, this clone was seen many times. The chain recombines TRBV5-8 with TRBJ1-6; D perhaps matches TRBD1 (5 bases). Trimming pared 4 bases from V and 8 bases from J, leaving 10 bases between. The CDR3 length is 13 residues. Germline-derived CDR1 and CDR2 are SGHTS and YDEGEE. The CDR3 here is CASSPQGDSPLHF. The CDR3 DNA follows: TGTGCCAGCAGCCCTCAGGGTGATTCACCCCTCCACTTT. Together with reference TRBV5-8 and TRBJ1-6, the CDR3 gives the full variable domain: EAGVTQSPTHLIKTRGQQATLRCSPISGHTSVYWYQQALGLGLQFLLWYDEGEERNRGNFPPRFSGRQFPNYSSELNVNALELEDSALYLCASSPQGDSPLHFGNGTRLTVT.

This clone was counted ten times or more. This chain links TRBV10-1 with TRBJ2-2; D perhaps matches TRBD2 (5 bases). CDR3 size: 12 residues. Germline-derived CDR1 and CDR2 are WNHNN and SYGVQD (reference sequence). The CDR3 DNA is TGCGCGAGTGGAGGAGCCTGGGGGGAGCTGTTTTTT. The encoded protein is CASGGAWGELFF.